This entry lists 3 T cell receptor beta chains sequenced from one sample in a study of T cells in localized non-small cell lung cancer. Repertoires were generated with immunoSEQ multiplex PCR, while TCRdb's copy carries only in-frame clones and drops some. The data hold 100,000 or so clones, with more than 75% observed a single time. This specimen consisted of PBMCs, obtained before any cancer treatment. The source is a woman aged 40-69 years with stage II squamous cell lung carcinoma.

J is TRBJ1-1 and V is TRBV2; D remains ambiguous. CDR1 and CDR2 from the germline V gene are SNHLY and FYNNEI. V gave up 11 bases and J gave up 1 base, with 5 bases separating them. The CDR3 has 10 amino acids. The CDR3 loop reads CASWNTEAFF. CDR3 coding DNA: TGTGCCTCCTGGAACACTGAAGCTTTCTTT.

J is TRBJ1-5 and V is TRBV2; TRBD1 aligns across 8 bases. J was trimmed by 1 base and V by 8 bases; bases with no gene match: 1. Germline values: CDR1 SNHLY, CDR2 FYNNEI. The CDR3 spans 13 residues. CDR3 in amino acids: CASDRGSNQPQHF. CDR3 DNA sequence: TGTGCCAGCGACAGGGGAAGCAATCAGCCCCAGCATTTT.

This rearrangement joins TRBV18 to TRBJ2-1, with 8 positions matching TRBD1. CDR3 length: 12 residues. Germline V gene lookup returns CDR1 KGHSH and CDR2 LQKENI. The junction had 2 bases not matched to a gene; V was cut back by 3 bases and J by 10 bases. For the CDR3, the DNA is TGTGCCAGCTCACCGGACAGGGACGAGCAGTTCTTC. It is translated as CASSPDRDEQFF.